A single sample gave rise to the 29 T cell receptor beta chains below, sequenced in a study of OX40 agonist ivuxolimab in advanced cancers. The repertoire was sequenced with immunoSEQ multiplex PCR; TCRdb's copy has only in-frame clones and lacks some. Altogether some 85,000 clones are present, around nine tenths being singletons, with the ten largest covering 0.72%. The sequenced sample was CD4+ or CD8+ T cells sorted from blood, obtained in a trial of the OX40 agonist ivuxolimab. These TCRs come from an adult with an advanced solid tumor such as melanoma, head and neck, liver or kidney cancer.

The J gene is TRBJ2-7, the V gene TRBV9; 7 bases map to TRBD2. The junction had 9 bases not matched to a gene; V was cut back by 3 bases and J by 0 bases. Germline loops: CDR1 SGDLS, CDR2 YYNGEE. The CDR3 is made up of 16 amino acids. CDR3 DNA: TGTGCCAGCAGCGCCGACTGGGGGGGATACTCCTACGAGCAGTACTTC. Translation gives CASSADWGGYSYEQYF.

The chain combines TRBV28 with TRBJ1-1, with TRBD1 identical over 7 bases. This CDR3 is built from 11 residues. Germline values: CDR1 MDHEN, CDR2 SYDVKM. With V trimmed by 5 bases and J by 10 bases, 4 bases remained unmatched. In nucleotides, the CDR3 is TGTGCCAGCAGTCAGCAGGGGGGAGCTTTCTTT. It is translated as CASSQQGGAFF.

The chain uses TRBV10-2 and TRBJ1-5, with 7 bases aligning to TRBD1. V lost 9 bases, J lost 4 bases, and 6 bases stayed unmatched. Germline V CDR1 and CDR2: WSHSY, SAAADI. The CDR3 loop spans 13 amino acids. In nucleotides, the CDR3 is TGCGCCAGTAGGGGGCAGGGTAATCAGCCCCAGCATTTT. Translated: CASRGQGNQPQHF.

This chain joins TRBV9 and TRBJ2-1, with 7 bases matching TRBD2. This CDR3 region has 15 residues. Unmatched junction bases numbered 9, after V lost 0 bases and J lost 9 bases. Germline CDR1 reads SGDLS; CDR2 reads YYNGEE. CDR3 region: CASSVVGGSMGEQFF. The CDR3, as DNA: TGTGCCAGCAGCGTAGTAGGCGGGAGCATGGGTGAGCAGTTCTTC. The full variable domain, with the rest looked up from reference TRBV9 and TRBJ2-1, is DSGVTQTPKHLITATGQRVTLRCSPRSGDLSVYWYQQSLDQGLQFLIQYYNGEERAKGNILERFSAQQFPDLHSELNLSSLELGDSALYFCASSVVGGSMGEQFFGPGTRLTVL.

This clone turned up a few times. Written as DNA, the CDR3 is TGTGCCAGCTCACTCGACAGGGTCAGGAACACTGAAGCTTTCTTT. Translated, it gives CASSLDRVRNTEAFF. The rearrangement joins TRBV18 to TRBJ1-1, with TRBD1 matching over 7 bases. V dropped 4 bases and J dropped 1; count of bases not matched to a gene: 6. Germline V gene data show CDR1 as KGHSH and CDR2 as LQKENI. This CDR3 has 15 amino acids.

The chain uses TRBV4-3 and TRBJ2-5; 7 bases are shared with TRBD2. Per the germline V gene, CDR1 is LGHNA and CDR2 is YSLEER. With V trimmed by 0 bases and J by 5 bases, 6 bases remained unmatched. The CDR3 contains 15 residues. The CDR3 loop reads CASSQDSWGGETQYF. As DNA, the CDR3 is TGCGCCAGCAGCCAAGATTCGTGGGGAGGGGAGACCCAGTACTTC.

V usage is TRBV18 and J usage is TRBJ2-2; TRBD1 is a possible D gene (5 bases). The ends were cut back, 8 bases at V and 1 base at J, with 11 bases in the middle. Per germline, CDR1 KGHSH and CDR2 LQKENI. The CDR3 loop spans 14 amino acids. This CDR3 reads CASTSQGNTGELFF. The CDR3, as DNA: TGTGCCAGCACCTCCCAGGGGAACACCGGGGAGCTGTTTTTT.

This clone appeared a single time. The rearrangement uses TRBV19 and TRBJ1-5; D gene ambiguous. Germline lookup yields CDR1 LNHDA and CDR2 SQIVND (reference sequence). V lost 5 bases to trimming and J lost 2 bases, with 4 bases between them. The CDR3 is made up of 12 amino acids. The CDR3 region has the DNA TGTGCCAGTAGTCCCCGCAATCAGCCCCAGCATTTT. Translating gives CASSPRNQPQHF.

The V and J genes are TRBV6-1 and TRBJ2-2; weak D call: TRBD2 (5 bases). V gave up 7 bases and J gave up 8 bases, with 5 bases separating them. Germline V gene data show CDR1 as MNHNS and CDR2 as SASEGT. This CDR3 has 10 amino acids. In nucleotides, the CDR3 is TGTGCCAGCATAGCGGGGGAGCTGTTTTTT. It specifies CASIAGELFF.

The chain couples TRBV5-5 to TRBJ2-5; D possibly corresponds to TRBD2 (6 bases). The germline gives CDR1 SGHKS, CDR2 YYEKEE (reference sequence). The CDR3 has 17 residues. V lost 0 bases and J lost 2, with 17 bases in between. The CDR3 loop is CASSLEGSGPLQETQYF. The CDR3 bases are TGTGCCAGCAGCTTGGAGGGGAGCGGGCCCCTACAAGAGACCCAGTACTTC.

The chain carries TRBV7-8 and TRBJ2-5, with D unresolved. This CDR3 comprises 12 residues. With 7 bases removed from V and 5 bases from J, the gap between germline ends came to 11 bases. Germline values: CDR1 SGHVS, CDR2 FQNEAQ. CDR3 loop: CASNNGWETQYF. In DNA, the CDR3 is TGTGCCAGCAATAACGGGTGGGAGACCCAGTACTTC.

This chain connects TRBV6-5 to TRBJ2-5; D might be TRBD2 (5 bases). Trimming removed 5 bases at V and 7 bases at J, with 17 bases between. The CDR3 consists of 14 residues. Germline V gene sequence: CDR1 MNHEY, CDR2 SVGAGI. The CDR3 region is CASSTTGKIGTQYF. CDR3 sequence (DNA): TGTGCCAGCAGTACGACCGGGAAGATAGGGACCCAGTACTTC.

J is TRBJ1-1 and V is TRBV29-1, with TRBD1 matching 7 bases. The V and J ends lost 7 bases and 4 bases, in that order; junction bases with no gene match: 12. This CDR3 contains 14 residues. CDR1 is SQVTM, CDR2 ANQGSEA, per germline. For the CDR3, the DNA is TGCAGCGCACGAGGGACAGCCAGGGGCACTGAAGCTTTCTTT. Amino acids: CSARGTARGTEAFF. Based on the CDR3 plus reference TRBV29-1 and TRBJ1-1, the full variable domain is SAVISQKPSRDICQRGTSLTIQCQVDSQVTMMFWYRQQPGQSLTLIATANQGSEATYESGFVIDKFPISRPNLTFSTLTVSNMSPEDSSIYLCSARGTARGTEAFFGQGTRLTVV.

This clone was seen a few times. The J gene is TRBJ2-7, the V gene TRBV18, with a tentative D call TRBD2 (5 bases). The CDR3 covers 15 residues. V was pared by 1 base and J by 5 bases, with 15 bases between. Germline assignment: CDR1 KGHSH and CDR2 LQKENI. Here the CDR3 reads CASSPRREGAHEQYF. CDR3 bases: TGTGCCAGCTCACCACGTCGAGAGGGCGCGCACGAGCAGTACTTC.

The V gene is TRBV4-2, the J gene TRBJ1-2; D ambiguous. Per germline, CDR1 LGHNA and CDR2 YNFKEQ. The V and J ends lost 0 bases and 4 bases respectively, with 12 bases between them. This CDR3 has 15 amino acids. CDR3 loop: CASSQDSGSSYGYTF. The DNA for the CDR3 is TGTGCCAGCAGCCAAGATAGTGGCAGTAGCTATGGCTACACCTTC.

V and J are TRBV19 and TRBJ2-3, with TRBD1 matching over 7 bases. The CDR3 contains 14 residues. The ends lost 5 bases at V and 4 bases at J; junction bases unmatched: 6. The germline gives CDR1 LNHDA, CDR2 SQIVND (reference sequence). Here the CDR3 reads CASSSQGQPDTQYF. CDR3 nucleotides: TGTGCCAGTAGTTCACAGGGGCAGCCAGATACGCAGTATTTT.

V gene TRBV7-2 combines with J gene TRBJ1-2; D might be TRBD1 (5 bases). With 3 bases removed from V and 0 bases from J, the gap between germline ends came to 14 bases. Looked up from germline, CDR1 is SGHTA and CDR2 is FQGNSA. This CDR3 spans 16 amino acids. CDR3 region: CASSFWAGNANYGYTF. DNA of the CDR3: TGTGCCAGCAGCTTTTGGGCAGGGAATGCTAACTATGGCTACACCTTC.

This clone was recorded once. The chain links TRBV6-6 to TRBJ2-1, with 9 bases aligning to TRBD2. CDR3 length: 14 amino acids. The germline gives CDR1 MNHNY, CDR2 SVGAGI (reference sequence). Trimming took 7 bases from V and 4 from J; bases not matched to a gene: 5. The CDR3 region is CASISGGCYNEQFF. CDR3 bases: TGTGCCAGCATTAGCGGGGGATGTTACAATGAGCAGTTCTTC.

The chain couples TRBV5-8 to TRBJ1-3, with a weak D call TRBD1 (6 bases). CDR1 and CDR2 (germline): SGHTS, YDEGEE. The CDR3 runs 16 residues. Trimming cost V 4 bases and J 3 bases, with 17 bases left between them. CDR3 sequence (DNA): TGTGCCAGCAGCCGAGCGACAGGCATTATTGGAAACACCATATATTTT. Protein sequence: CASSRATGIIGNTIYF.

This clone showed up just a few times. The chain has TRBV11-2 and TRBJ2-5; 7 bases align to TRBD2. Germline V CDR1 and CDR2: SGHAT, FQNNGV. The V and J ends lost 5 bases and 2 bases, in that order; junction bases with no gene match: 8. The CDR3 sequence is 15 residues long. The CDR3 DNA is TGTGCCAGCAGCCGGATACCGGGACTACAAGAGACCCAGTACTTC. Encoded protein: CASSRIPGLQETQYF.

This chain links TRBV11-3 with TRBJ2-5; no definite D call. Trimming took off 5 bases at V and 3 bases at J, with 7 bases between the two ends. CDR1 and CDR2 (germline): SGHNT, YENEEA. The CDR3 has 12 residues. The CDR3 loop reads CASSGNKETQYF. The CDR3 DNA follows: TGTGCCAGCAGCGGCAACAAAGAGACCCAGTACTTC.

The genes are TRBV5-4 and TRBJ2-7; the D gene is possibly TRBD1 (5 bases). Germline CDR1 is SGHNT and CDR2 is YYREEE (reference sequence). The CDR3 is made up of 15 amino acids. V dropped 4 bases and J dropped 2 bases, with 16 bases sitting between them. Here the CDR3 DNA reads TGTGCCAGCAGCCGACAGTTGTCACAGGCCTACGAGCAGTACTTC. This codes for CASSRQLSQAYEQYF.

The gene calls are TRBV6-6 and TRBJ1-2; D uncertain. Trimming shortened V by 0 bases and J by 6 bases, and 5 bases separated the two germline ends. The V gene's germline CDR1 is MNHNY and CDR2 SVGAGI (reference sequence). The CDR3 consists of 12 residues. DNA of the CDR3: TGTGCCAGCAGTTACTCGCAAGATGGCTACACCTTC. Its protein product is CASSYSQDGYTF.

A single count supports this clone. This chain links TRBV7-9 with TRBJ1-1; D may be TRBD1 (5 bases). The CDR3 contains 13 residues. Germline V gives CDR1 SEHNR, CDR2 FQNEAQ (reference sequence). V was trimmed by 3 bases and J by 5 bases, leaving 10 bases between them. The CDR3 reads CASSLEGFTEAFF. The CDR3 DNA reads TGTGCCAGCAGCTTGGAGGGGTTTACTGAAGCTTTCTTT.

The table lists this clone with a count of one. J is TRBJ2-3 and V is TRBV9; TRBD2 aligns across 14 bases. With V trimmed by 0 bases and J by 4 bases, 7 bases remained unmatched. This CDR3 comprises 18 residues. Germline values: CDR1 SGDLS, CDR2 YYNGEE. The CDR3 protein is CASSVGPPGLAGADTQYF. The CDR3 DNA reads TGTGCCAGCAGCGTAGGGCCCCCGGGACTAGCGGGAGCAGATACGCAGTATTTT. Full variable domain (rest looked up from reference TRBV9 and TRBJ2-3): DSGVTQTPKHLITATGQRVTLRCSPRSGDLSVYWYQQSLDQGLQFLIQYYNGEERAKGNILERFSAQQFPDLHSELNLSSLELGDSALYFCASSVGPPGLAGADTQYFGPGTRLTVL.

V and J are TRBV10-1 and TRBJ1-2; D remains unclear. Trimming left V 3 bases short and J 8 bases short, with 10 bases between. The germline V gene encodes CDR1 WNHNN and CDR2 SYGVQD (reference sequence). The CDR3 is made up of 12 amino acids. CDR3 sequence (DNA): TGCGCCAGCAGTGACTGGGAAAGCGGCTACACCTTC. It specifies CASSDWESGYTF.

This sequence joins TRBV2 and TRBJ2-1; D unresolved. CDR3 length equals 12 residues. V lost 1 base and J 4 bases, leaving 2 bases between the germline ends. The germline V gene encodes CDR1 SNHLY and CDR2 FYNNEI. CDR3 bases: TGTGCCAGCAGTGAAGATTACAATGAGCAGTTCTTC. Translating it yields CASSEDYNEQFF.

The gene calls are TRBV19 and TRBJ2-2; 7 positions agree with TRBD2. The junction had 15 bases not matched to a gene; V was cut back by 5 bases and J by 3 bases. Germline CDR1 is LNHDA and CDR2 is SQIVND (reference sequence). The CDR3 runs 18 residues. The CDR3 is CASSPPASSLAYTGELFF. CDR3 coding DNA: TGTGCCAGTAGTCCCCCGGCCTCATCACTAGCGTACACCGGGGAGCTGTTTTTT.

This chain connects TRBV10-1 to TRBJ2-2; 7 bases line up with TRBD1. Germline V gene data show CDR1 as WNHNN and CDR2 as SYGVQD (reference sequence). J gave up 1 base and V 4 bases, and 3 bases lay outside the gene matches. The CDR3 is made up of 15 amino acids. Written as DNA, the CDR3 is TGCGCCAGCAGTGGGGGACAGCAGAACACCGGGGAGCTGTTTTTT. It translates to CASSGGQQNTGELFF.